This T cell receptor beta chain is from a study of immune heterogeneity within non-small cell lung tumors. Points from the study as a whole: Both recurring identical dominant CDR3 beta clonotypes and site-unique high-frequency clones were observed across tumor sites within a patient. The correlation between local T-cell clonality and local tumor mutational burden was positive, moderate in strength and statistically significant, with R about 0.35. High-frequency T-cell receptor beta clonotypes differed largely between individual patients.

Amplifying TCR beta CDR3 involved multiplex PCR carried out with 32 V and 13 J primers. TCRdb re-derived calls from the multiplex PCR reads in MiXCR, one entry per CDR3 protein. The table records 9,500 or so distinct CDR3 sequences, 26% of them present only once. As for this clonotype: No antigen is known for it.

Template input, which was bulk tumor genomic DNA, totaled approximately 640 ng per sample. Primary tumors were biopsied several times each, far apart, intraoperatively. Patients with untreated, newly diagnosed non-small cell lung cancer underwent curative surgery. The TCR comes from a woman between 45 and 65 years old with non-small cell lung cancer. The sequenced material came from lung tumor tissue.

CDR3 sequence reads: CASMRVISYNEQFF. CDR3 nucleotides: TGTGCCAGTATGAGGGTCATATCCTACAATGAGCAGTTCTTC. This chain uses TRBV3-1 with TRBJ2-1, with D maybe TRBD2 (5 bases). The V gene lost 9 bases and the J gene lost 1 base, with 13 bases spanning the gap. Per the germline V gene, CDR1 is LGHDT and CDR2 is YNNKEL (reference sequence). This CDR3 region has 14 residues.